The T cell receptor (beta chain) under discussion was sequenced for a study of vaccination and CD4 T cells after COVID-19. The CDR3 has 17 amino acids. CDR1 MNHEY and CDR2 SVGEGT come from the germline V gene. V gave up 6 bases and J gave up 5 bases; unmatched junction bases: 12. The treatment: approximately 9-day PBMC culture with coronavirus spike peptide pools or control peptides (ViraFEST assay). On this clonotype itself: Its target is unknown.

With the Oncomine TCR Beta short-read assay, DNA from cultured CD4+ T cells was sequenced. TCRdb reprocessed the PCR reads via MiXCR and lists one record per CDR3 protein. The sample holds around 20,000 distinct CDR3 sequences; about 48% are singletons and the top ten take more than 3.5%. This chain connects TRBV6-2 or TRBV6-3 to TRBJ1-4; TRBD1 matches 10 bases. Sequenced sample: CD4+ T cells from blood, cultured in vitro. The receptor was derived from a human donor who had recovered from COVID-19. CDR3: CASSPGTGAAQNEKLFF. CDR3 nucleotide sequence: TGTGCCAGCAGCCCCGGGACAGGGGCCGCCCAGAATGAAAAACTGTTTTTT.